What follows are 21 T cell receptor beta chains derived from one specimen sequenced in a study of T cell responses to AZD1222 COVID-19 vaccine. The assay was immunoSEQ multiplex PCR, and TCRdb's table has in-frame clones only and misses some. The table lists about 130,000 clones, about 91% of them singletons. This sample comprised peripheral blood, obtained on day 0 of AZD1222 vaccination. The receptors were gathered from an adult in good health.

The V gene is TRBV4-2, the J gene TRBJ1-6; maybe TRBD1 (6 bases). Germline V lookup: CDR1 LGHNA, CDR2 YNFKEQ. This CDR3 spans 13 amino acids. Between the trimmed V and J ends, which lost 0 bases and 14 bases, there was a span of 11 bases. For the CDR3, the DNA is TGTGCCAGCAGCCAAGATCCAGGGGATGCCCTCCACTTT. Translation: CASSQDPGDALHF.

J is TRBJ2-2 and V is TRBV7-2; tentative D call: TRBD2 (5 bases). This CDR3 spans 14 amino acids. Trimming stripped 5 bases from V and 5 bases from J, with 12 bases between. Germline CDR1 SGHTA, CDR2 FQGNSA. CDR3 amino acids: CASSPAGRTGELFF. DNA for the CDR3: TGTGCCAGCAGCCCCGCGGGTAGGACCGGGGAGCTGTTTTTT.

The gene calls are TRBV5-1 and TRBJ2-1; D gene ambiguous. Looked up from germline, CDR1 is SGHRS and CDR2 is YFSETQ. The CDR3 is 14 amino acids. Deletions cut 4 bases from V and 5 bases from J, with 13 bases between. DNA of the CDR3: TGCGCCAGCAGCCCGGGCCGGGCGAACAATGAGCAGTTCTTC. Amino acids: CASSPGRANNEQFF.

J is TRBJ1-5 and V is TRBV3-1 (or the pseudogene TRBV3-2); tentatively, D is TRBD1 (5 bases). CDR1 is LGHDT and CDR2 is YNNKEL in the germline V gene (reference sequence). The CDR3 contains 15 residues. Trimming left V 0 bases short and J 4 bases short, with 10 bases between. The DNA of the CDR3 is TGTGCCAGCAGCCAAGATCCAGGGAATAATCAGCCCCAGCATTTT. Translated: CASSQDPGNNQPQHF.

The J gene is TRBJ1-2, the V gene TRBV11-1, with 8 bases aligning to TRBD1. Germline CDR1 is SGHAT and CDR2 is FQDESV (reference sequence). Trimming at V came to 2 bases and at J to 2 bases, leaving 1 base not matched to a gene. The CDR3 length is 14 residues. CDR3: CASSLRTGNYGYTF. In nucleotides, the CDR3 is TGTGCCAGCAGCTTACGGACAGGGAACTATGGCTACACCTTC.

The CDR3 sequence: CASSGGTLGAFF. For the CDR3, the DNA is TGCGCCAGCAGCGGTGGGACACTTGGAGCTTTCTTT. The J gene is TRBJ1-1, the V gene TRBV10-1, with a possible D match to TRBD1 (6 bases). The CDR3 is 12 amino acids. Germline V gene data show CDR1 as WNHNN and CDR2 as SYGVQD (reference sequence). Trimming stripped 6 bases from V and 10 bases from J, with 15 bases between.

The chain is built from TRBV12-3 or TRBV12-4 and TRBJ2-1, with D possibly TRBD2 on 5 matching bases. The CDR3 has 13 amino acids. The V end was cut by 1 base, the J end by 6 bases, with 7 bases between. CDR3: CASSLVAGNEQFF. CDR3 nucleotides: TGTGCCAGCAGTTTAGTGGCGGGCAATGAGCAGTTCTTC.

The V gene is TRBV7-2, the J gene TRBJ1-3; tentative D call: TRBD1 (5 bases). CDR1 is SGHTA and CDR2 is FQGNSA in the germline V gene. With 4 bases removed from V and 3 bases from J, the gap between germline ends came to 10 bases. The CDR3 covers 14 residues. The CDR3 DNA sequence: TGTGCCAGCAGCTCGCAGGGTTTTGGAAACACCATATATTTT. Its translation is CASSSQGFGNTIYF.

V gene TRBV27 combines with J gene TRBJ1-1; D unresolved. Germline lookup yields CDR1 MNHEY and CDR2 SMNVEV (reference sequence). Trimming left V 6 bases short and J 6 bases short, with 14 bases between. The CDR3 covers 13 residues. The CDR3 DNA is TGTGCCAGCAGGAAGTTAGGGCACGCTGAAGCTTTCTTT. It yields the protein CASRKLGHAEAFF.

The chain uses TRBV19 and TRBJ2-3; TRBD2 aligns across 9 bases. Looked up from germline, CDR1 is LNHDA and CDR2 is SQIVND (reference sequence). V was clipped by 6 bases and J by 0 bases; unmatched bases: 19. The CDR3 has 20 residues. The CDR3 loop is CASRSSLGRSGGSSTDTQYF. In nucleotides, the CDR3 is TGTGCCAGTAGGTCCAGCCTTGGTCGTAGCGGGGGCTCTAGCACAGATACGCAGTATTTT.

The rearrangement links TRBV7-2 to TRBJ2-2, with 7 bases aligning to TRBD1. Germline V CDR1 and CDR2: SGHTA, FQGNSA. Germline trimming cut 8 bases from V and 0 bases from J; bases unmatched to any gene: 6. This CDR3 spans 15 amino acids. CDR3 nucleotides: TGTGCCAGCGCGAGGCAGGGGGCGAACACCGGGGAGCTGTTTTTT. Translation gives CASARQGANTGELFF.

The CDR3 spells CASSQDRGGFGELFF. The CDR3 coding sequence is TGTGCCAGCAGCCAGGACAGGGGGGGGTTCGGGGAGCTGTTTTTT. This chain connects TRBV4-2 to TRBJ2-2; 10 nucleotides match TRBD1. Germline V gives CDR1 LGHNA, CDR2 YNFKEQ. The CDR3 is 15 residues long. Trimming cost V 3 bases and J 7 bases; bases outside gene matches: 5.

This chain connects TRBV7-8 to TRBJ2-5; 8 bases map to TRBD2. V dropped 1 base and J dropped 5; count of bases not matched to a gene: 9. The CDR3 length is 16 residues. CDR1 is SGHVS, CDR2 FQNEAQ, per germline. The CDR3 sequence is CASSLVRLAGMETQYF. The CDR3 bases are TGTGCCAGCAGCTTAGTGCGGCTAGCGGGCATGGAGACCCAGTACTTC.

V usage is TRBV7-2 and J usage is TRBJ2-1; 9 bases line up with TRBD2. Germline V gives CDR1 SGHTA, CDR2 FQGNSA. CDR3 length: 15 residues. J was trimmed by 1 base and V by 6 bases; bases with no gene match: 4. CDR3 sequence: CASRPSGVSYNEQFF. CDR3 bases: TGTGCCAGCAGACCTAGCGGGGTATCCTACAATGAGCAGTTCTTC.

J is TRBJ1-1 and V is TRBV5-1; 9 nucleotides line up with TRBD1. V dropped 3 bases and J dropped 0; count of bases not matched to a gene: 6. The CDR3 runs to 16 residues. Germline V gene lookup returns CDR1 SGHRS and CDR2 YFSETQ. The CDR3 reads CASSSGQGYVNTEAFF. The CDR3 DNA reads TGCGCCAGCAGCTCGGGACAGGGCTACGTGAACACTGAAGCTTTCTTT.

The genes are TRBV19 and TRBJ2-5; 7 bases match TRBD2. The CDR3 contains 16 residues. The germline gives CDR1 LNHDA, CDR2 SQIVND (reference sequence). The J segment lost 1 base and the V segment lost 2 bases, leaving 7 bases of the junction unmatched. CDR3 loop: CASSILPGGIQETQYF. The CDR3, as DNA: TGTGCCAGTAGTATACTCCCGGGGGGAATCCAAGAGACCCAGTACTTC.

The chain joins TRBV2 to TRBJ2-3, with TRBD2 identical over 9 bases. The CDR3 consists of 16 residues. V lost 6 bases to trimming and J lost 4 bases; unmatched junction nucleotides: 11. Germline V gene sequence: CDR1 SNHLY, CDR2 FYNNEI. CDR3 sequence reads: CASSPGVAGEADTQYF. DNA of the CDR3: TGTGCCAGCAGCCCAGGGGTAGCGGGGGAAGCAGATACGCAGTATTTT.

Only one count was recorded for this clone. One end of the junction fails to match germline, which may point to a read error. This chain uses TRBV29-1 with TRBJ1-2; the D gene is possibly TRBD1 (5 bases). CDR1 and CDR2 (germline): SQVTM, ANQGSEA. The length of the CDR3 is 12 residues. The CDR3 DNA follows: TGCAGCGTGGAAGGGGTATTGGATGGCTACACCTTC. Its protein is CSVEGVLDGYTF.

The V and J genes are TRBV5-1 and TRBJ1-6; a possible D gene is TRBD1 (5 bases). Deletions cut 4 bases from V and 8 bases from J, with 19 bases between. The CDR3 is 16 amino acids. The germline gives CDR1 SGHRS, CDR2 YFSETQ. CDR3 in amino acids: CASSLRQLPSDSPLHF. DNA for the CDR3: TGCGCCAGCAGCCTAAGACAGCTTCCCAGCGATTCACCCCTCCACTTT.

The chain couples TRBV3-1 (or the pseudogene TRBV3-2) to TRBJ2-5, with 9 bases fitting TRBD2. Per germline, CDR1 LGHDT and CDR2 YNNKEL (reference sequence). Trimming at V came to 3 bases and at J to 2 bases, leaving 10 bases not matched to a gene. The CDR3 is made up of 17 amino acids. The DNA of the CDR3 is TGTGCCAGCAGCCATCCCCGTGGCGGGGGGGCACAAGAGACCCAGTACTTC. Protein product: CASSHPRGGGAQETQYF.

The sample holds one count of this clone. V is TRBV2 and J is TRBJ2-1; 9 nucleotides align to TRBD2. J gave up 7 bases and V 1 base, and 5 bases lay outside the gene matches. This CDR3 is built from 15 residues. Germline V gene sequence: CDR1 SNHLY, CDR2 FYNNEI. This chain's CDR3 is CASSEDAGGLNEQFF. CDR3 nucleotides: TGTGCCAGCAGTGAAGACGCGGGGGGGCTGAATGAGCAGTTCTTC.